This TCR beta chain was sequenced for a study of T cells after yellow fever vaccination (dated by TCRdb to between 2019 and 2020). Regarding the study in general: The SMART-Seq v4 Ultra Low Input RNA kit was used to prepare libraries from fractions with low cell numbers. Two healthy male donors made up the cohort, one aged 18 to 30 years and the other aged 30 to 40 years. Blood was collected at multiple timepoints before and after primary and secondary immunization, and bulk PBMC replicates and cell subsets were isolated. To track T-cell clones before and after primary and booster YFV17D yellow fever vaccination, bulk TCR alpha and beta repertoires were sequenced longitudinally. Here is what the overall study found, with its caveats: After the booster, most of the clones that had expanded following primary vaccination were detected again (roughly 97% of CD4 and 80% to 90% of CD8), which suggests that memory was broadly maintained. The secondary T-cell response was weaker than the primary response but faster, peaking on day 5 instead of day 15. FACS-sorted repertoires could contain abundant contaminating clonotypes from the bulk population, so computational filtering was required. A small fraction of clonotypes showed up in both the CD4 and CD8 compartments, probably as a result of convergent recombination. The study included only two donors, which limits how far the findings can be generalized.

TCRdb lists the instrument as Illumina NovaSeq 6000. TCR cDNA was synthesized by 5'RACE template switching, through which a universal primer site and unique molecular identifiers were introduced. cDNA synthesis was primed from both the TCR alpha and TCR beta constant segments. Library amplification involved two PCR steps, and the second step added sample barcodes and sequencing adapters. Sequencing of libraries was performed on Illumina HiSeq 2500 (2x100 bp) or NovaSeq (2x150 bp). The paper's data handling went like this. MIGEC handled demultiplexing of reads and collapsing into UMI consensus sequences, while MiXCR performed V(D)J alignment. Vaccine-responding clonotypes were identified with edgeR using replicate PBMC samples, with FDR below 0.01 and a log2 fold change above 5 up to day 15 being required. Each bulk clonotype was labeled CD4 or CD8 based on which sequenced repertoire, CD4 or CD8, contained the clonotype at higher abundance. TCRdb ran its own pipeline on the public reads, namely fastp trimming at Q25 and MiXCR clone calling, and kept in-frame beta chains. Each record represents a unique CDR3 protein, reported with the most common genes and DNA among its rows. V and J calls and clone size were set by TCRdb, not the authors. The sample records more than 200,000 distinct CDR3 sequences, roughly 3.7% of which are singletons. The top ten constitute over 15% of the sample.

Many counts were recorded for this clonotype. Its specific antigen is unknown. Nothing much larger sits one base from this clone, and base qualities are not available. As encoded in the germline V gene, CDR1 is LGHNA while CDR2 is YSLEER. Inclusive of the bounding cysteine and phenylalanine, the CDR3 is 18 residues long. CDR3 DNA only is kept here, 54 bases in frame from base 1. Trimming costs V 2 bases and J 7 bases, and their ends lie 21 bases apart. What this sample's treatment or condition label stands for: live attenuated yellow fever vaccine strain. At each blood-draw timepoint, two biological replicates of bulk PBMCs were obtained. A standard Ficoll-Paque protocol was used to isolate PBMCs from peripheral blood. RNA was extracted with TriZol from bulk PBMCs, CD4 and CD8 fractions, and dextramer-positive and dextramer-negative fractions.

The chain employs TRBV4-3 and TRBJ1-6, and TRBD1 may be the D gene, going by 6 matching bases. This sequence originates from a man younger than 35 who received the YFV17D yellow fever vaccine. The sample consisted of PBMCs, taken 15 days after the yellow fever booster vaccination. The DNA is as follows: TGCGCCAGCAGCCAAAGCCACCATATCGGGGGGCTGAATTCACCCCTCCACTTT. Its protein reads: CASSQSHHIGGLNSPLHF.